This T cell receptor beta chain derives from a study of cytomegalovirus exposure and HLA in healthy donors. Study observations and caveats: A few V segments could not be told apart, such as TRBV6-2 and TRBV6-3, and were left out.

A multiplex PCR was run with 60 Vbeta primers and 13 Jbeta primers. Sequencing was performed with immunoSEQ multiplex PCR; in TCRdb, only in-frame clones are kept and a portion is missing. The sample has tens of thousands of clones; about four fifths are singletons. Note on this clone: Its specificity is unknown. Germline and junction disagree at one end, which may indicate a read error.

The germline gives CDR1 MGHRA, CDR2 YSYEKL. The CDR3 loop spans 14 amino acids. The specimen was PBMCs. This TCR came from a woman between 18 and 30 years old in good health and CMV-seropositive. The chain employs TRBV4-1 and TRBJ2-5; D ambiguous. The J call may be incorrect, as the DNA end agrees better with TRBJ2-7. CDR3: CASSPLINSHEQYF. The CDR3 DNA reads as TGCGCCAGCAGCCCCCTTATAAACTCCCACGAGCAGTACTTC.